This TCR beta chain emerged from a study of T cells in tumors after PD-1 blockade. Across the whole study: Each patient got pembrolizumab 200 mg every 3 weeks or cemiplimab 350 mg every 2 weeks.

Deletions cut 5 bases from V and 0 bases from J, with 9 bases between. There are 14 residues in the CDR3. Germline V gene sequence: CDR1 SGHRS, CDR2 YFSETQ. The repertoire was sequenced with immunoSEQ multiplex PCR; TCRdb's copy has only in-frame clones and lacks some. The table lists 15,000 or so clones, about 82% of them singletons. Tumor or blood genomic DNA was sequenced, with inputs of 616 ng to 6,004 ng. The chain recombines TRBV5-1 with TRBJ1-5, with D unclear. The material sequenced was PBMCs, taken after anti-PD-1 treatment. This TCR was sampled from a human donor with basal cell carcinoma. Written as DNA, the CDR3 is TGCGCCAGCAGGGCAGACTTTAGCAATCAGCCCCAGCATTTT. Protein sequence: CASRADFSNQPQHF. Supplemented by reference TRBV5-1 and TRBJ1-5, the full variable domain reads KAGVTQTPRYLIKTRGQQVTLSCSPISGHRSVSWYQQTPGQGLQFLFEYFSETQRNKGNFPGRFSGRQFSNSRSEMNVSTLELGDSALYLCASRADFSNQPQHFGDGTRLSIL.